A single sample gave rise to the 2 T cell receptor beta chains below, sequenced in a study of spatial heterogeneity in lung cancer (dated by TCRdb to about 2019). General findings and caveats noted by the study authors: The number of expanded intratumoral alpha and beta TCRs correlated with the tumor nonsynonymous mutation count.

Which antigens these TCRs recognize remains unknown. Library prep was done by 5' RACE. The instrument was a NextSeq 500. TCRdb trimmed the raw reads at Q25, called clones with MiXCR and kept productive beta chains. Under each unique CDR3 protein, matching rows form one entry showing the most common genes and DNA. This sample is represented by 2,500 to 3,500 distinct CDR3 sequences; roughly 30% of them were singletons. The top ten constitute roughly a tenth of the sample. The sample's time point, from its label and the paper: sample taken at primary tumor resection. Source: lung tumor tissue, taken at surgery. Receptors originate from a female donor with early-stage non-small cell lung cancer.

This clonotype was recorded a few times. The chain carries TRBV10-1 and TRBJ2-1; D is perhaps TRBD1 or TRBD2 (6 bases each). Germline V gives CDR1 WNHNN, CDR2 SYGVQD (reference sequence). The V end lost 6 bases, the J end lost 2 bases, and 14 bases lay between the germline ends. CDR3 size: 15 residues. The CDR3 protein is CASRKGGLTYNEQFF. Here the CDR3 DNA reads TGCGCCAGCAGGAAGGGGGGCCTGACCTACAATGAGCAGTTCTTC.

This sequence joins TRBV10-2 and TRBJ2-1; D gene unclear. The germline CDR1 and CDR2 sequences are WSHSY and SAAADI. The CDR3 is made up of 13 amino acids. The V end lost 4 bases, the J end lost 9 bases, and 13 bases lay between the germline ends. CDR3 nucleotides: TGCGCCAGCAGTGTCACCGGCGGCGGTGAGCAGTTCTTC. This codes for CASSVTGGGEQFF.